A single sample gave rise to the 4 T cell receptor beta chains below, sequenced in a study of blood T cell repertoires in COVID-19. TCRdb's copy holds only in-frame clones and misses some; the assay was immunoSEQ multiplex PCR. The sample consists of about 110,000 clones, approximately 72% of them appearing once. The sample comprised peripheral blood. The receptors were gathered from a woman in her 70s with acute or convalescent COVID-19.

In its sample, this clone was seen a few times. This chain uses TRBV4-1 with TRBJ1-4; D is uncertain. The CDR3 contains 17 residues. Germline CDR1 is MGHRA and CDR2 is YSYEKL. V dropped 0 bases and J dropped 7 bases, with 18 bases sitting between them. As DNA, the CDR3 is TGCGCCAGCAGCCAAGATCTGGCGGGAACCACTCGTGAAAAACTGTTTTTT. Translation: CASSQDLAGTTREKLFF.

This chain links TRBV13 with TRBJ2-3; 8 bases agree with TRBD1. The CDR3 has 17 amino acids. Germline loops: CDR1 PRHDT, CDR2 FYEKMQ (reference sequence). The V segment lost 4 bases and the J segment 2 bases; nucleotides outside the gene matches: 11. CDR3 region: CASSSRQGHKTTDTQYF. The CDR3 DNA reads as TGTGCCAGCAGCTCCAGACAGGGGCATAAGACCACAGATACGCAGTATTTT.

The chain is built from TRBV6-2 or TRBV6-3 and TRBJ1-5, with TRBD1 matching over 7 bases. This CDR3 spans 15 amino acids. The germline CDR1 and CDR2 sequences are MNHEY and SVGEGT. V shed 6 bases and J 3 bases; nucleotides not matched to a gene: 8. The CDR3 DNA reads as TGTGCCAGCAGCCAGCGAACAGGGGCCAATCAGCCCCAGCATTTT. It specifies CASSQRTGANQPQHF.

The V and J genes are TRBV7-9 and TRBJ2-7; weak D call: TRBD1 (6 bases). Trimming pared 1 base from V and 4 bases from J, leaving 14 bases between. CDR1 and CDR2 from the germline V gene are SEHNR and FQNEAQ (reference sequence). This CDR3 region has 15 residues. CDR3 DNA: TGTGCCAGCAGCTTAGAGATGGACAGAGAATACGAGCAGTACTTC. Encoded protein: CASSLEMDREYEQYF. The full variable domain, rest sourced from reference TRBV7-9 and TRBJ2-7, is DTGVSQNPRHKITKRGQNVTFRCDPISEHNRLYWYRQTLGQGPEFLTYFQNEAQLEKSRLLSDRFSAERPKGSFSTLEIQRTEQGDSAMYLCASSLEMDREYEQYFGPGTRLTVT.